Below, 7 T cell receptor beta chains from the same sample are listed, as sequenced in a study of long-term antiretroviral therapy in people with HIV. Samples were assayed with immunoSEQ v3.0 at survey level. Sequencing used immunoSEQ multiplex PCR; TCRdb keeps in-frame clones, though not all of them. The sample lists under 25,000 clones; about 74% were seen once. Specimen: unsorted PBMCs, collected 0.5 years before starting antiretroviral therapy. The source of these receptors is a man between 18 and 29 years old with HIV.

As DNA, the CDR3 is TGTGCCAGCAGCTTAGGCGGGGGGACTAACTACGAGCAGTACTTC. Translation: CASSLGGGTNYEQYF. The chain combines TRBV7-9 with TRBJ2-5; 8 positions agree with TRBD2. Near its end, the DNA agrees better with TRBJ2-7, so the J call may be wrong. Germline assignment: CDR1 SEHNR and CDR2 FQNEAQ (reference sequence). This CDR3 is built from 15 residues.

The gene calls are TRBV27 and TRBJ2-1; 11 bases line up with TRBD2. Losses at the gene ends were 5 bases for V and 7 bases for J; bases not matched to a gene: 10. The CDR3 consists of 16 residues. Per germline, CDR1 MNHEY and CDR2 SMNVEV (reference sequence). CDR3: CASSILTSGMGNEQFF. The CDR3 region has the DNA TGTGCCAGCAGTATCCTGACTAGCGGGATGGGGAATGAGCAGTTCTTC.

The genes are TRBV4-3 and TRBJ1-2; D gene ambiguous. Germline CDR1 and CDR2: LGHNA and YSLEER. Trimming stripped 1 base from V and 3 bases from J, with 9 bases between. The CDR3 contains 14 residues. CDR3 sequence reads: CASSQGWADYGYTF. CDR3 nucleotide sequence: TGCGCCAGCAGCCAAGGATGGGCCGACTATGGCTACACCTTC.

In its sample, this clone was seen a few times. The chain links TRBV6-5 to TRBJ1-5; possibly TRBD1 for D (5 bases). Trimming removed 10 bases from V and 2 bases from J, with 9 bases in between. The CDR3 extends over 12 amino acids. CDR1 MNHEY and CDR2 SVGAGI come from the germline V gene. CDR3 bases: TGTGCCATCGGGGGTGGCAATCAGCCCCAGCATTTT. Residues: CAIGGGNQPQHF.

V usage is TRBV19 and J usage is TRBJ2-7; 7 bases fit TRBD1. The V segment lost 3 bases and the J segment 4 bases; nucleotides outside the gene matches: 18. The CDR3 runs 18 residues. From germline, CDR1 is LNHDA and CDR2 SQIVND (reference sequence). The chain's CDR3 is CASSINSAPTGNLYEQYF. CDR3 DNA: TGTGCCAGTAGTATCAACAGCGCTCCGACAGGGAACCTTTACGAGCAGTACTTC.

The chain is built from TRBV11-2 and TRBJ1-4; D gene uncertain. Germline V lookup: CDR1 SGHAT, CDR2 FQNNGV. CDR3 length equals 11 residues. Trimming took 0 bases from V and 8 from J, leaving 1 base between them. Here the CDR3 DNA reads TGTGCCAGCAGCTTAGACGAAAAACTGTTTTTT. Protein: CASSLDEKLFF.

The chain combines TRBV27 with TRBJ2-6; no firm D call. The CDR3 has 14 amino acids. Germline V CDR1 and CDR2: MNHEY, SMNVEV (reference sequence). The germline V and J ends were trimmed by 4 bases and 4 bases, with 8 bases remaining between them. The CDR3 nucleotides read TGTGCCAGCAGTTCTGGAGCCGGGGCCAACGTCCTGACTTTC. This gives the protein CASSSGAGANVLTF.